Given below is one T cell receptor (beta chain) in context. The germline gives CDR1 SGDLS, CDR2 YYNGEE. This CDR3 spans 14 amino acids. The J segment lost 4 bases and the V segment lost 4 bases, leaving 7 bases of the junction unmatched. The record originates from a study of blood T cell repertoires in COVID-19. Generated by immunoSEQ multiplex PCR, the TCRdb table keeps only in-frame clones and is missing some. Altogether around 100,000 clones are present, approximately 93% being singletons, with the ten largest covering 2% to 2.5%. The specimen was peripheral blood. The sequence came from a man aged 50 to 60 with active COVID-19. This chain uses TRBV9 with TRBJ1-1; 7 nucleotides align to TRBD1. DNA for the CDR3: TGTGCCAGCAGCCAGGGGGTCCCCGGCACTGAAGCTTTCTTT. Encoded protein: CASSQGVPGTEAFF.